This section outlines one TCR beta chain sequence together with its context. TCRdb keeps only in-frame clones here, not all; method: immunoSEQ multiplex PCR. The sample has 2 million or so clones, over 85% seen once. This record comes from a study of shared clonotypes between healthy human individuals. Turning to the study itself: Plates per donor: three CD4 naive, three CD4 memory, two CD8 naive, one CD8 memory.

Unmatched junction bases numbered 8, after V lost 5 bases and J lost 7 bases. Germline V gene data show CDR1 as MNHEY and CDR2 as SMNVEV (reference sequence). The CDR3 totals 14 residues. CD45RO-negative CD8 cells positively selected for CCR7 made up the naive population, which excluded terminally differentiated effector memory CD45RA+ cells. This sequence originates from a young man in good health. Specimen: naive CD8+ T cells sorted from blood. V is TRBV27 and J is TRBJ2-7; TRBD1 aligns across 10 bases. The CDR3 DNA sequence: TGTGCCAGCAGTGTTGGGACAGGGGATTGGGAGCAGTACTTC. Its translation is CASSVGTGDWEQYF.